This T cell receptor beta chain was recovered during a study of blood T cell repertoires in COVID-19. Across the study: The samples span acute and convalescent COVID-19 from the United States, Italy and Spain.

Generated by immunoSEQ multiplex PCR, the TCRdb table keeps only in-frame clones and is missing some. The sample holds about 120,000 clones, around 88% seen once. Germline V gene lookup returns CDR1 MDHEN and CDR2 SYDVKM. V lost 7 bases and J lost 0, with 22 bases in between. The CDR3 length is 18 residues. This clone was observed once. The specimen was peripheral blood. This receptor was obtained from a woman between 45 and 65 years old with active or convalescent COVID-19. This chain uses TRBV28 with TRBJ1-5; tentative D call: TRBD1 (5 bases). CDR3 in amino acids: CASTPRGGWGFSNQPQHF. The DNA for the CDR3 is TGTGCCAGCACCCCGCGGGGGGGATGGGGTTTTAGCAATCAGCCCCAGCATTTT.